One and the same sample provided the 23 T cell receptor beta chains below, sequenced in a study of human T cells and chemical hapten exposure. Each CDR3 protein gets one entry after TCRdb re-called the RACE reads with MiXCR. The sample lists about 360,000 distinct CDR3 sequences, 4.8% occurring once. Time point indicated: patch test 1, 2 weeks after DPC sensitization. Regarding treatment: therapeutic diphenylcyclopropenone sensitization with weekly scalp DPC. This specimen was whole blood, taken in connection with sensitization to the hapten diphenylcyclopropenone (DPC). The receptors were gathered from a woman between 45 and 60 years old with alopecia areata. Some clones in this sample may be carry-over from other donors' samples.

This chain links TRBV13 with TRBJ1-3; D is uncertain. The CDR3 is made up of 15 amino acids. Trimming cost V 0 bases and J 2 bases, with 8 bases left between them. Germline V CDR1 and CDR2: PRHDT, FYEKMQ (reference sequence). CDR3 sequence (DNA): TGTGCCAGCAGCTTAGGGGGAGTAACTGGAAACACCATATATTTT. This codes for CASSLGGVTGNTIYF.

This clonotype showed up many times. The chain combines TRBV20-1 with TRBJ2-5, with TRBD1 as a possible D gene (6 bases). Germline CDR1 reads DFQATT; CDR2 reads SNEGSKA (reference sequence). There are 17 residues in the CDR3. Deletions cut 6 bases from V and 2 bases from J, with 25 bases between. CDR3 nucleotides: TGCAGTGCGGGCAGACTGAGGGCAGGACAGTCACAAGAGACCCAGTACTTC. Amino acid sequence: CSAGRLRAGQSQETQYF.

This clonotype showed up many times. The gene calls are TRBV18 and TRBJ2-6; D might be TRBD2 (7 bases). This CDR3 has 16 residues. The V gene's germline CDR1 is KGHSH and CDR2 LQKENI. V gave up 6 bases and J gave up 0 bases, with 12 bases separating them. Here the CDR3 reads CASSRGAPSGANVLTF. The CDR3 nucleotides are TGTGCCAGCTCCCGGGGGGCCCCCTCTGGGGCCAACGTCCTGACTTTC.

Ten or more counts support this clonotype. CDR3: CSASGTSGRYYEQYF. In nucleotides, the CDR3 is TGCAGTGCTTCCGGGACTAGCGGGAGATACTACGAGCAGTACTTC. The J gene is TRBJ2-7, the V gene TRBV20-1; 14 bases agree with TRBD2. The CDR3 contains 15 residues. V was pared by 5 bases and J by 3 bases, with 6 bases of the junction left unmatched. CDR1 is DFQATT, CDR2 SNEGSKA, per germline (reference sequence).

Comment on this clonotype: Being one base from a much bigger clone, this may be a read error. This chain connects TRBV28 to TRBJ1-6; tentatively, D is TRBD1 (5 bases). Germline V lookup: CDR1 MDHEN, CDR2 SYDVKM. V lost 8 bases and J lost 10, with 21 bases in between. The CDR3 runs 15 residues. The CDR3 DNA reads as TGTGCCAGCGCCGGGACGGAGGGACGGGAATCACCCCTCCACTTT. It yields the protein CASAGTEGRESPLHF.

This clonotype was seen more than once but under ten times. This chain joins TRBV7-2 and TRBJ2-7, with 9 bases lining up with TRBD2. The germline V gene has CDR1 SGHTA and CDR2 FQGNSA. This CDR3 is 14 amino acids long. V shed 4 bases, J shed 7 bases, and the junction held 8 bases outside the gene matches. In DNA form, the CDR3 reads TGTGCCAGCAGCTCCGGGACTAGCTCGTGGGAGCAGTACTTC. Its protein is CASSSGTSSWEQYF. Combining the CDR3 with reference TRBV7-2 and TRBJ2-7 gives the whole variable domain GAGVSQSPSNKVTEKGKDVELRCDPISGHTALYWYRQSLGQGLEFLIYFQGNSAPDKSGLPSDRFSAERTGGSVSTLTIQRTQQEDSAVYLCASSSGTSSWEQYFGPGTRLTVT.

This clonotype appeared a few times. This chain connects TRBV12-3 or TRBV12-4 to TRBJ2-1, with D perhaps assigned TRBD1 or TRBD2 (5 bases each). V was clipped by 3 bases and J by 12 bases, with 12 bases between them. The CDR3 extends over 12 amino acids. The CDR3 bases are TGTGCCAGCAGTTTCCCGACAGAGGGGCAGTTCTTC. Translation: CASSFPTEGQFF.

The sample holds many counts of this clonotype. The J gene is TRBJ1-2, the V gene TRBV3-1; maybe TRBD1 (5 bases). Germline V gene data show CDR1 as LGHDT and CDR2 as YNNKEL (reference sequence). V gave up 4 bases and J gave up 2 bases, with 14 bases separating them. This CDR3 region has 15 residues. The CDR3 is CASSRYSGPNYGYTF. The DNA for the CDR3 is TGTGCCAGCAGCCGATACTCGGGGCCAAACTATGGCTACACCTTC.

This clonotype was seen at least ten times. The chain couples TRBV7-9 to TRBJ2-2, with D possibly being TRBD1 (5 bases). V was cut by 1 base and J by 8 bases, with 14 bases left in between. There are 15 residues in the CDR3. Germline V CDR1 and CDR2: SEHNR, FQNEAQ (reference sequence). The CDR3 DNA is TGTGCCAGCAGCTTAGTGACAACAGGTTCGGGGGAGCTGTTTTTT. This sequence encodes CASSLVTTGSGELFF.

The CDR3 sequence: CASSPSRTSITDTQYF. The CDR3 DNA follows: TGTGCCAGCTCACCATCCAGGACTAGCATCACAGATACGCAGTATTTT. This chain uses TRBV18 with TRBJ2-3; 8 bases are a match to TRBD2. CDR1 and CDR2 (germline): KGHSH, LQKENI. CDR3 length: 16 residues. Trimming at V came to 2 bases and at J to 2 bases, leaving 6 bases not matched to a gene.

The chain carries TRBV6-5 and TRBJ2-7; D may be TRBD1 or TRBD2 (5 bases each). Germline loops: CDR1 MNHEY, CDR2 SVGAGI. This CDR3 region has 13 residues. V was pared by 2 bases and J by 6 bases, with 11 bases between. The CDR3 bases are TGTGCCAGCAGTTACGGGACGGCCTCCGAGCAGTACTTC. Translating it yields CASSYGTASEQYF.

This clonotype was seen many times. V usage is TRBV27 and J usage is TRBJ2-7; D is unclear. From germline, CDR1 is MNHEY and CDR2 SMNVEV (reference sequence). Trimming stripped 2 bases from V and 0 bases from J, with 11 bases between. There are 15 residues in the CDR3. The CDR3 DNA sequence: TGTGCCAGCAGTTTAAATCGCGACGGCTCCTACGAGCAGTACTTC. Amino acids: CASSLNRDGSYEQYF.

CDR3 in DNA: TGTGCCATCGGGACTAGCGGGAACGATGAGCAGTTCTTC. Translation gives CAIGTSGNDEQFF. This chain uses TRBV3-1 with TRBJ2-1; 13 positions agree with TRBD2. V trimming: 10 bases; J trimming: 8 bases; junction bases outside the gene matches: 5. The V gene's germline CDR1 is LGHDT and CDR2 YNNKEL (reference sequence). The CDR3 has 13 residues.

Ten or more counts support this clonotype. The J gene is TRBJ1-4, the V gene TRBV3-1, with a possible D match to TRBD1 (5 bases). Germline CDR1 reads LGHDT; CDR2 reads YNNKEL (reference sequence). V was shortened by 4 bases and J by 10 bases, with 19 bases between the two germline ends. This CDR3 contains 15 residues. Here the CDR3 DNA reads TGTGCCAGCAGCCGCCCCTCGCGGGGCGGAGGAAAACTGTTTTTT. It yields the protein CASSRPSRGGGKLFF. The entire variable domain, with the rest obtained from reference TRBV3-1 and TRBJ1-4, is as follows: DTAVSQTPKYLVTQMGNDKSIKCEQNLGHDTMYWYKQDSKKFLKIMFSYNNKELIINETVPNRFSPKSPDKAHLNLHINSLELGDSAVYFCASSRPSRGGGKLFFGSGTQLSVL.

This clonotype was seen repeatedly, ten times or more. The chain is built from TRBV12-3 or TRBV12-4 and TRBJ1-2; D is possibly TRBD1 (5 bases). The germline V and J ends were trimmed by 2 bases and 3 bases, with 10 bases remaining between them. The CDR3 length is 14 residues. Written as DNA, the CDR3 is TGTGCCAGCAGTTTAAGGGGAGCCCACTATGGCTACACCTTC. Translated: CASSLRGAHYGYTF.

This clonotype was found many times. The chain uses TRBV7-9 and TRBJ2-7; D uncertain. The CDR3 loop spans 16 amino acids. Trimming left V 5 bases short and J 1 base short, with 18 bases between. Germline V gene data show CDR1 as SEHNR and CDR2 as FQNEAQ (reference sequence). The CDR3 is CASSHSRSPGSYEQYF. DNA of the CDR3: TGTGCCAGCAGCCATTCCCGGAGCCCAGGATCCTACGAGCAGTACTTC.

Comment on this clonotype: This clone may be a read error of a much larger clone one base away. The rearrangement joins TRBV20-1 to TRBJ2-1, with D possibly matching TRBD2 (7 bases). Germline CDR1 DFQATT, CDR2 SNEGSKA (reference sequence). The CDR3 totals 15 residues. CDR3: CGASAGAGAYNEQFF. The CDR3, as DNA: TGCGGTGCTAGTGCAGGGGCGGGGGCCTACAATGAGCAGTTCTTC.

This clonotype was observed at least ten times. This sequence joins TRBV7-9 and TRBJ2-3; 7 bases are shared with TRBD2. Unmatched junction bases numbered 6, after V lost 3 bases and J lost 6 bases. Germline CDR1 SEHNR, CDR2 FQNEAQ (reference sequence). CDR3 length equals 14 residues. The CDR3 protein is CASSFRAGVDTQYF. The CDR3 DNA follows: TGTGCCAGCAGCTTCAGGGCGGGAGTGGATACGCAGTATTTT. The whole variable domain, remainder taken from reference TRBV7-9 and TRBJ2-3, is DTGVSQNPRHKITKRGQNVTFRCDPISEHNRLYWYRQTLGQGPEFLTYFQNEAQLEKSRLLSDRFSAERPKGSFSTLEIQRTEQGDSAMYLCASSFRAGVDTQYFGPGTRLTVL.

This clonotype was seen repeatedly, ten times or more. The chain links TRBV20-1 to TRBJ2-7; no definite D call. Trimming removed 3 bases at V and 0 bases at J, with 12 bases between. In germline, CDR1 is DFQATT, CDR2 SNEGSKA (reference sequence). The length of the CDR3 is 14 residues. DNA for the CDR3: TGCAGTGCTAGGGAGCTGACGAGCTCCTACGAGCAGTACTTC. This codes for CSARELTSSYEQYF.

The V and J genes are TRBV12-5 and TRBJ2-1; 10 bases fit TRBD2. Germline V gives CDR1 LGHNT, CDR2 FRNRAP. Losses at the gene ends were 2 bases for V and 10 bases for J; bases not matched to a gene: 11. This CDR3 spans 16 amino acids. CDR3 region: CASGLLTSGTPREQFF. The CDR3 nucleotides read TGTGCTAGTGGTTTGTTAACTAGCGGGACTCCGCGGGAGCAGTTCTTC. The whole variable domain, filled in from reference TRBV12-5 and TRBJ2-1, reads DARVTQTPRHKVTEMGQEVTMRCQPILGHNTVFWYRQTMMQGLELLAYFRNRAPLDDSGMPKDRFSAEMPDATLATLKIQPSEPRDSAVYFCASGLLTSGTPREQFFGPGTRLTVL.

In this sample, this clonotype turned up many times. The CDR3 sequence: CANPKFSYEQYF. DNA for the CDR3: TGTGCCAACCCTAAATTCTCCTACGAGCAGTACTTC. The rearrangement uses TRBV28 and TRBJ2-7; D remains ambiguous. Germline CDR1 MDHEN, CDR2 SYDVKM. The germline V and J ends were trimmed by 10 bases and 0 bases, with 10 bases remaining between them. The CDR3 is made up of 12 amino acids.

Many counts were recorded for this clonotype. The V call is TRBV9, the J call TRBJ2-1; D is undetermined. CDR1 and CDR2 from the germline V gene are SGDLS and YYNGEE. The CDR3 loop spans 14 amino acids. The V gene lost 1 base and the J gene lost 3 bases, with 8 bases spanning the gap. The CDR3, as DNA: TGTGCCAGCAGCGTAACTGGCGGCTACAATGAGCAGTTCTTC. Translating it yields CASSVTGGYNEQFF.

In this sample, this clonotype turned up many times. This chain uses TRBV28 with TRBJ2-3, with D uncertain. The germline V and J ends were trimmed by 6 bases and 4 bases, with 11 bases remaining between them. Per germline, CDR1 MDHEN and CDR2 SYDVKM. The CDR3 loop spans 13 amino acids. DNA for the CDR3: TGTGCCAGCAGCCTCGTTCCCGCAGATACGCAGTATTTT. Amino acid sequence: CASSLVPADTQYF.